The 4 T cell receptor beta chains listed next were all sequenced from one sample in a study of low-dose radiotherapy and immunotherapy resistance in tumors. Time point described: before trial treatment. TRAV- and TRBV-specific primers were used for first-strand cDNA, which covered alpha and beta chains. For amplifying TCRs, the PCR ran for about 20 cycles with Phusion, which was used together with a constant-region primer and the adapter on the V primers. TCRdb re-called the reads through MiXCR, storing one row per CDR3 protein. The sample shows 54,000 or so distinct CDR3 sequences, around 27% of them seen only once. The starting material was PBMCs, obtained before treatment. Source of these receptors: a male donor with prostate cancer.

This clonotype was seen ten or more times. V and J are TRBV28 and TRBJ2-1; D gene ambiguous. The CDR3 is made up of 12 amino acids. The germline V gene encodes CDR1 MDHEN and CDR2 SYDVKM. The germline V and J ends were trimmed by 4 bases and 6 bases, with 7 bases remaining between them. CDR3 loop: CASSWIFNEQFF. CDR3 DNA sequence: TGTGCCAGCAGTTGGATATTCAATGAGCAGTTCTTC. Full variable domain (missing parts from reference TRBV28 and TRBJ2-1): DVKVTQSSRYLVKRTGEKVFLECVQDMDHENMFWYRQDPGLGLRLIYFSYDVKMKEKGDIPEGYSVSREKKERFSLILESASTNQTSMYLCASSWIFNEQFFGPGTRLTVL.

This clonotype was recorded many times. V gene TRBV5-1 combines with J gene TRBJ2-3; 14 bases line up with TRBD2. Germline CDR1 reads SGHRS; CDR2 reads YFSETQ. V dropped 3 bases and J dropped 6; count of bases not matched to a gene: 6. The CDR3 runs to 16 residues. CDR3 residues: CASSSGLAGAEDTQYF. CDR3 coding DNA: TGCGCCAGCAGCTCGGGACTAGCGGGAGCTGAGGATACGCAGTATTTT.

This clonotype was counted between two and nine times. This sequence joins TRBV30 and TRBJ1-1; D is ambiguous. The CDR3 contains 17 residues. CDR1 is GTSNPN and CDR2 is SVGIG in the germline V gene (reference sequence). The V end lost 0 bases, the J end lost 0 bases, and 17 bases lay between the germline ends. CDR3 nucleotides: TGTGCCTGGAGTGTAATAACGGCACGGAGTATGAACACTGAAGCTTTCTTT. This encodes CAWSVITARSMNTEAFF.

This clonotype was found many times. The chain combines TRBV29-1 with TRBJ2-6; D unresolved. Trimming left V 2 bases short and J 4 bases short, with 3 bases between. The CDR3 runs 12 residues. The germline gives CDR1 SQVTM, CDR2 ANQGSEA. The CDR3: CSVESGANVLTF. CDR3 DNA: TGCAGCGTTGAATCCGGGGCCAACGTCCTGACTTTC. Complete variable domain (other parts from reference TRBV29-1 and TRBJ2-6): SAVISQKPSRDICQRGTSLTIQCQVDSQVTMMFWYRQQPGQSLTLIATANQGSEATYESGFVIDKFPISRPNLTFSTLTVSNMSPEDSSIYLCSVESGANVLTFGAGSRLTVL.